This T cell receptor beta chain was obtained from a study of graft-versus-host responses after intestinal transplantation. On the study more broadly: Those transplanted obtained multivisceral, liver-intestinal, or isolated intestinal grafts. Each recipient received anti-thymocyte globulin induction, then tacrolimus and steroids for approximately 3 years.

TCRdb's table, derived via immunoSEQ multiplex PCR, lists solely in-frame clones and lacks some. The top ten clones hold over 0.45% of a sample with tens of thousands of clones, 85% to 95% of them seen once. The CDR3 spans 18 residues. V was clipped by 0 bases and J by 5 bases; unmatched bases: 8. CDR1 is SGHTA and CDR2 is FQGNSA in the germline V gene. About this clone: Its cognate antigen is unknown.

The sequenced sample was unstimulated CD8+ T cells sorted from spleen or lymph node cells, obtained before intestinal transplant. The source of this sequence is a human donor who received an intestinal transplant. The chain recombines TRBV7-2 with TRBJ2-5; 14 nucleotides line up with TRBD2. The CDR3: CASSLAKTSGGVGETQYF. DNA for the CDR3: TGTGCCAGCAGCTTAGCGAAGACTAGCGGGGGGGTTGGTGAGACCCAGTACTTC.